This T cell receptor beta chain stems from a study of shared clonotypes between healthy human individuals. Study background: Ranging from 18 to 49 in age, donors were two women and three men.

The germline CDR1 and CDR2 sequences are SGHTS and YDEGEE. V was clipped by 1 base and J by 4 bases, with 9 bases between them. This CDR3 comprises 14 residues. About this clone itself: Antigen specificity is unknown.

Findings and limits, study-wide: Naive subsets usually exceeded memory subsets in estimated richness.

Measured with immunoSEQ multiplex PCR; TCRdb has only the in-frame clones, and not every one. This table holds around 1.1 million clones, around 82% found once. The sequenced sample consisted of memory CD4+ T cells from PBMCs. This sample's subset: CD45RA-negative fraction. The receptor was isolated from a man aged 18 to 30 in good health. Some clones in this sample may be carry-over from other donors' samples. V gene TRBV5-8 combines with J gene TRBJ1-3; D gene uncertain. The CDR3 DNA sequence: TGTGCCAGCAGCTTGAGTGGCAGGGGAAACACCATATATTTT. Protein sequence: CASSLSGRGNTIYF. Complete variable domain (other parts from reference TRBV5-8 and TRBJ1-3): EAGVTQSPTHLIKTRGQQATLRCSPISGHTSVYWYQQALGLGLQFLLWYDEGEERNRGNFPPRFSGRQFPNYSSELNVNALELEDSALYLCASSLSGRGNTIYFGEGSWLTVV.